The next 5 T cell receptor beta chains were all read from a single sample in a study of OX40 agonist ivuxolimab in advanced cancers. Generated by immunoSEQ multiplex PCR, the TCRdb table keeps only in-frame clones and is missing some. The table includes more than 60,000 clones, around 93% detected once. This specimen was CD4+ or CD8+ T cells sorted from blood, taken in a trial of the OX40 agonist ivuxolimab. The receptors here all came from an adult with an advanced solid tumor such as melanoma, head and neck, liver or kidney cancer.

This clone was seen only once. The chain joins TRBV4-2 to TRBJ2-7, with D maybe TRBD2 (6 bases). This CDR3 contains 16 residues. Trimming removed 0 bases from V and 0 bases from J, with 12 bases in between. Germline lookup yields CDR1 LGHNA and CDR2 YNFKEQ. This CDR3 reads CASSQELAESSYEQYF. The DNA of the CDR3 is TGTGCCAGCAGCCAAGAGTTAGCGGAGAGCTCCTACGAGCAGTACTTC.

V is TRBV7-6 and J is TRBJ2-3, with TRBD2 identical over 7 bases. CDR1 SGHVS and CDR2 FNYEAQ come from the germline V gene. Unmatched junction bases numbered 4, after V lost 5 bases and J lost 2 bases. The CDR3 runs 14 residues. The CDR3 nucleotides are TGTGCCAGCAGCCCGGGACTACTCACAGATACGCAGTATTTT. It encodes CASSPGLLTDTQYF.

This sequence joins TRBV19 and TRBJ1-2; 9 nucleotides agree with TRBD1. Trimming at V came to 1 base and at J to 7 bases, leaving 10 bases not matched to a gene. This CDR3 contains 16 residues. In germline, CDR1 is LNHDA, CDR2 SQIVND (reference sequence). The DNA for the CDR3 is TGTGCCAGTAGTATAGCGAAGGGACAGGGAGAAACTGGCTACACCTTC. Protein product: CASSIAKGQGETGYTF.

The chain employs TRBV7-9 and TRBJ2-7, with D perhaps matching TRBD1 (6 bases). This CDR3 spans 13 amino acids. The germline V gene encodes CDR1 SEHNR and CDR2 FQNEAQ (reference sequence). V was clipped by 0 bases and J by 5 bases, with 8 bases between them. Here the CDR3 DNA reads TGTGCCAGCAGCTTAGCGGGGGCCCACGAGCAGTACTTC. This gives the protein CASSLAGAHEQYF. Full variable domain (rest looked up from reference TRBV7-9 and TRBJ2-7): DTGVSQNPRHKITKRGQNVTFRCDPISEHNRLYWYRQTLGQGPEFLTYFQNEAQLEKSRLLSDRFSAERPKGSFSTLEIQRTEQGDSAMYLCASSLAGAHEQYFGPGTRLTVT.

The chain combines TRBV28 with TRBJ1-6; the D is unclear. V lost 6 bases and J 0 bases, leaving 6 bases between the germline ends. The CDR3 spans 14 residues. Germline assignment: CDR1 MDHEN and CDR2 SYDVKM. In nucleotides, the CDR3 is TGTGCCAGCAGCCCCAGCTCCTATAATTCACCCCTCCACTTT. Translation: CASSPSSYNSPLHF.